This TCR beta chain came from a study of T cell repertoires in cytomegalovirus infection. The wider study: HLA-C-restricted CMV epitopes, recently identified, and well-studied HLA-B-restricted ones were used by the study. Carrying CMV and the relevant HLA type showed in public TCR beta signatures.

Points from the study as a whole: There were HLA-C-restricted CMV-specific TCR beta clonotypes dominating the ex vivo response. Pooled public TCR beta family frequency picked out CMV carriers with the relevant HLA.

One entry per CDR3 protein, called by TCRdb with MiXCR from the reads. In the table there are about half a million distinct CDR3 sequences, 30% to 40% of which are singletons. The CDR3 consists of 16 residues. Germline V CDR1 and CDR2: SGHTA, FQGNSA. Deletions cut 5 bases from V and 4 bases from J, with 18 bases between. This clonotype occurred many times. Antigen: not known. This sequence joins TRBV7-2 and TRBJ2-1; D not certain. The TCR was taken from a human donor in good health (CMV status not recorded). Some clones in this sample may be carry-over from other donors' samples. Material: cultured PBMCs, obtained from culture after CMV antigen stimulation. The CDR3 is CASSAETQAVYNEQFF. The DNA for the CDR3 is TGTGCCAGCAGCGCCGAGACCCAAGCCGTTTACAATGAGCAGTTCTTC.